The 21 T cell receptor beta chains below all came from one sample that was sequenced in a study of glioma-infiltrating T cells. Amplification of TCR alpha and beta CDR3 regions from RNA used iRepertoire nested multiplex PCR. TCRdb independently ran MiXCR on the multiplex PCR reads; one entry per CDR3 protein. Of under 150,000 distinct CDR3 sequences detected, under 25% appear once; the ten largest clones hold 27%. What was sequenced was glioma tissue, nonneoplastic brain tissue, or PBMCs (not recorded which). These receptors were collected from a human donor with low-grade glioma or glioblastoma, undergoing nonglioma brain surgery, or in good health (not recorded which).

The rearrangement links TRBV6-2 or TRBV6-3 to TRBJ2-5, with D hard to call. The CDR3 consists of 14 residues. Looked up from germline, CDR1 is MNHEY and CDR2 is SVGEGT. V gave up 0 bases and J gave up 5 bases, with 10 bases separating them. DNA for the CDR3: TGTGCCAGCAGTTACTCCGACGCCAGGGAGACCCAGTACTTC. Residues: CASSYSDARETQYF.

This clonotype showed up just once. A single base separates this from a much larger clone, so it may be a read error. This chain joins TRBV20-1 and TRBJ2-5, with 7 bases aligning to TRBD1. CDR1 is DFQATT and CDR2 is SNEGSKA in the germline V gene (reference sequence). V lost 6 bases and J lost 8; bases outside the gene matches: 12. The CDR3 is 13 residues long. The CDR3 is CSALPVQGTTQYF. Written as DNA, the CDR3 is TGCAGTGCCCTACCGGTACAGGGGACAACCCAGTACTTC.

This clonotype was seen only a few times. The chain joins TRBV6-6 to TRBJ2-1, with 11 bases matching TRBD2. CDR1 MNHNY and CDR2 SVGAGI come from the germline V gene (reference sequence). The junction had 3 bases not matched to a gene; V was cut back by 0 bases and J by 2 bases. The length of the CDR3 is 17 residues. The DNA for the CDR3 is TGTGCCAGCAGTTACTCGGGACTAGCGGCTGCCTACAATGAGCAGTTCTTC. Protein sequence: CASSYSGLAAAYNEQFF.

This clonotype has a count of ten or more. The chain recombines TRBV27 with TRBJ2-4, with 8 positions matching TRBD1. The junction had 4 bases not matched to a gene; V was cut back by 5 bases and J by 1 base. Germline CDR1 reads MNHEY; CDR2 reads SMNVEV (reference sequence). The CDR3 loop spans 15 amino acids. CDR3 sequence (DNA): TGTGCCAGCAGTGACAGGGGAAAGGCCAAAAACATTCAGTACTTC. It specifies CASSDRGKAKNIQYF.

At least ten counts were recorded for this clonotype. The rearrangement joins TRBV6-1 to TRBJ1-1, with a weak D call TRBD1 (6 bases). Germline CDR1 and CDR2: MNHNS and SASEGT. The V and J ends lost 6 bases and 1 base respectively, with 18 bases between them. CDR3 length equals 16 residues. The CDR3 sequence: CASSLPPGHKNTEAFF. CDR3 nucleotide sequence: TGTGCCAGCAGCCTGCCTCCGGGACATAAGAACACTGAAGCTTTCTTT.

The chain uses TRBV14 and TRBJ2-2; 9 bases line up with TRBD1. Looked up from germline, CDR1 is SGHDN and CDR2 is FVKESK. V dropped 2 bases and J dropped 0; count of bases not matched to a gene: 1. This CDR3 spans 16 amino acids. The CDR3 reads CASSQRQGANTGELFF. The CDR3 DNA reads TGTGCCAGCAGCCAACGACAGGGGGCGAACACCGGGGAGCTGTTTTTT.

This clonotype was counted many times. The chain employs TRBV6-6 and TRBJ2-3; the D is unclear. CDR1 is MNHNY and CDR2 is SVGAGI in the germline V gene (reference sequence). The germline V and J ends were trimmed by 1 base and 0 bases, with 8 bases remaining between them. The CDR3 contains 15 residues. DNA for the CDR3: TGTGCCAGCAGTTACTTCGTACGGAGCACAGATACGCAGTATTTT. It translates to CASSYFVRSTDTQYF.

Here the CDR3 reads CASSEGGGAGELFF. The CDR3 DNA reads TGTGCCAGCAGCGAAGGTGGGGGGGCCGGGGAGCTGTTTTTT. The chain uses TRBV6-5 and TRBJ2-2; 7 positions agree with TRBD2. The V gene's germline CDR1 is MNHEY and CDR2 SVGAGI. V was pared by 6 bases and J by 6 bases, with 7 bases of the junction left unmatched. CDR3 length: 14 residues.

The chain couples TRBV20-1 to TRBJ2-3, with D perhaps TRBD2 (5 bases). V gave up 6 bases and J gave up 14 bases, with 18 bases separating them. CDR1 is DFQATT, CDR2 SNEGSKA, per germline (reference sequence). The CDR3 has 11 residues. The CDR3, as DNA: TGCAGTGCCCGGGGTATCGGGGAGCTGTATTTT. Protein: CSARGIGELYF.

This clonotype was seen a few times. The V and J genes are TRBV3-1 and TRBJ2-2; no clear D gene. The V gene lost 4 bases and the J gene lost 6 bases, with 6 bases spanning the gap. CDR3 length: 12 residues. Germline V gene sequence: CDR1 LGHDT, CDR2 YNNKEL (reference sequence). The CDR3, as DNA: TGTGCCAGCAGCCTCCCGGCCGGGGAGCTGTTTTTT. It encodes CASSLPAGELFF. Drawing the rest from reference TRBV3-1 and TRBJ2-2, the complete variable domain is DTAVSQTPKYLVTQMGNDKSIKCEQNLGHDTMYWYKQDSKKFLKIMFSYNNKELIINETVPNRFSPKSPDKAHLNLHINSLELGDSAVYFCASSLPAGELFFGEGSRLTVL.

In regard to this clonotype: One base away lies a much larger clone, so this may be a sequencing read error. V is TRBV6-2 or TRBV6-3 and J is TRBJ2-3; 10 bases map to TRBD2. V was pared by 10 bases and J by 0 bases, with 7 bases of the junction left unmatched. The germline V gene has CDR1 MNHEY and CDR2 SVGEGT. This CDR3 is 15 amino acids long. The CDR3 coding sequence is TGTGCCACCAGCGGGGGGGCTGCCAGCACAGATACGCAGTATTTT. This codes for CATSGGAASTDTQYF.

This clonotype was picked up a small number of times. The rearrangement joins TRBV2 to TRBJ1-2; D gene ambiguous. CDR3 length: 14 residues. Trimming cost V 4 bases and J 1 base, with 10 bases left between them. Germline V gene sequence: CDR1 SNHLY, CDR2 FYNNEI. The CDR3 region has the DNA TGTGCCAGCAGTGTCGCCCGGCTTAACTATGGCTACACCTTC. Translated, it gives CASSVARLNYGYTF.

This chain joins TRBV6-1 and TRBJ2-5; 12 bases are shared with TRBD1. Trimming cost V 6 bases and J 6 bases; bases outside gene matches: 8. The CDR3 is made up of 15 amino acids. Germline V gene lookup returns CDR1 MNHNS and CDR2 SASEGT. The CDR3 DNA sequence: TGTGCCAGCAGACAAGGGACAGGGGGCATCCAGACCCAGTACTTC. Translated: CASRQGTGGIQTQYF.

This clonotype was seen a few times. The chain recombines TRBV2 with TRBJ2-2, with TRBD1 matching over 8 bases. The junction had 15 bases not matched to a gene; V was cut back by 8 bases and J by 7 bases. The CDR3 spans 16 residues. Per the germline V gene, CDR1 is SNHLY and CDR2 is FYNNEI. The CDR3 loop reads CASLDEANRGVGELFF. In DNA form, the CDR3 reads TGTGCCAGCTTGGACGAGGCGAACAGGGGGGTCGGGGAGCTGTTTTTT.

This clonotype has a count of ten or more. This chain joins TRBV28 and TRBJ2-1; TRBD1 agrees at 7 bases. Germline V CDR1 and CDR2: MDHEN, SYDVKM. J was trimmed by 8 bases and V by 3 bases; bases with no gene match: 7. This CDR3 is 14 amino acids long. The CDR3 bases are TGTGCCAGCAGTTTTGGCAGGGGGTCAGATGAGCAGTTCTTC. Residues: CASSFGRGSDEQFF.

Remarks on this clonotype: Given a much more abundant clone one base away, this may be a read error. The chain has TRBV20-1 and TRBJ1-5; 8 bases are a match to TRBD1. After removal of 6 bases from V and 10 bases from J, the junction contained 11 bases not matched to a gene. Germline V gives CDR1 DFQATT, CDR2 SNEGSKA (reference sequence). This CDR3 is built from 13 residues. CDR3: CSAKQGDAHPQHF. The CDR3 DNA reads as TGCAGTGCAAAACAGGGGGATGCTCATCCCCAGCATTTT.

The sample holds many counts of this clonotype. V gene TRBV6-7 combines with J gene TRBJ1-5; possible D gene TRBD1, 5 bases. TRBV6-7 qualifies as an ORF whose function is uncertain. V lost 6 bases to trimming and J lost 0 bases, with 12 bases between them. The CDR3 runs 15 residues. The CDR3 protein is CASSSRGGSNQPQHF. As DNA, the CDR3 is TGTGCCAGCAGCAGCCGGGGGGGTAGCAATCAGCCCCAGCATTTT.

As concerns this clonotype: This may come from a read error, since a much larger clone is one base off. The V and J genes are TRBV28 and TRBJ1-5; D might be TRBD1 (5 bases). Looked up from germline, CDR1 is MDHEN and CDR2 is SYDVKM. The length of the CDR3 is 14 residues. The chain's CDR3 is CASSFQGGGQPEHF. CDR3 in DNA: TGTGCCAGCAGTTTCCAGGGCGGAGGGCAGCCCGAGCATTTT.

This clonotype has just a few counts. This chain joins TRBV7-6 and TRBJ1-1, with TRBD1 matching over 7 bases. This CDR3 comprises 15 residues. Germline assignment: CDR1 SGHVS and CDR2 FNYEAQ. V lost 5 bases, J lost 4 bases, and 10 bases stayed unmatched. CDR3 nucleotides: TGTGCCAGCAGCCCGCAGACAGGGAAGGTCACTGAAGCTTTCTTT. Translating it yields CASSPQTGKVTEAFF. The full variable domain, its missing parts supplied by reference TRBV7-6 and TRBJ1-1, is GAGVSQSPRYKVTKRGQDVALRCDPISGHVSLYWYRQALGQGPEFLTYFNYEAQQDKSGLPNDRFSAERPEGSISTLTIQRTEQRDSAMYRCASSPQTGKVTEAFFGQGTRLTVV.

This clonotype was observed many times. The chain has TRBV27 and TRBJ1-4; D is ambiguous. The CDR3 length is 12 residues. CDR1 and CDR2 from the germline V gene are MNHEY and SMNVEV (reference sequence). Trimming cost V 3 bases and J 4 bases, with 3 bases left between them. CDR3: CASSFHNEKLFF. CDR3 DNA sequence: TGTGCCAGCAGTTTCCATAATGAAAAACTGTTTTTT.

This clonotype was counted between two and nine times. This rearrangement joins TRBV4-1 to TRBJ2-1; D may be TRBD2 (5 bases). This CDR3 has 16 residues. The germline CDR1 and CDR2 sequences are MGHRA and YSYEKL. V lost 1 base and J lost 1, with 11 bases in between. The CDR3, as DNA: TGCGCCAGCAGCCAAGTGCAGGACTCGTCCTACAATGAGCAGTTCTTC. Encoded protein: CASSQVQDSSYNEQFF.